These 19 T cell receptor beta chains were sequenced from one sample in a study of cytomegalovirus exposure and HLA in healthy donors. Both 60 Vbeta primers and 13 Jbeta primers went into the PCR. Some clones are missing from TCRdb's copy, which holds only in-frame ones; the method was immunoSEQ multiplex PCR. Its table lists roughly 45,000 clones. The sequencing input was PBMCs. Receptors were obtained from a young woman in good health and CMV-seronegative.

The genes are TRBV11-3 and TRBJ2-2; 8 bases match TRBD1. The junction had 5 bases not matched to a gene; V was cut back by 3 bases and J by 5 bases. Germline CDR1 is SGHNT and CDR2 is YENEEA. The CDR3 contains 15 residues. CDR3 residues: CASSFGQGGTGELFF. The CDR3, as DNA: TGTGCCAGCAGCTTCGGACAGGGAGGAACCGGGGAGCTGTTTTTT.

This sequence joins TRBV5-8 and TRBJ2-7; possibly TRBD2 for D (5 bases). Germline CDR1 is SGHTS and CDR2 is YDEGEE. The CDR3 is 14 amino acids. Trimming shortened V by 5 bases and J by 3 bases, and 15 bases separated the two germline ends. CDR3: CASRTGKSRYEQYF. CDR3 DNA: TGTGCCAGCAGGACCGGGAAATCCCGCTACGAGCAGTACTTC.

The V and J genes are TRBV6-5 and TRBJ1-2; 12 bases are shared with TRBD1. J was trimmed by 8 bases and V by 2 bases; bases with no gene match: 6. The CDR3 spans 15 residues. CDR1 and CDR2 (germline): MNHEY, SVGAGI. The CDR3 sequence is CASSYGTGGAEGYTF. CDR3 DNA: TGTGCCAGCAGTTACGGGACAGGGGGCGCAGAGGGCTACACCTTC.

The V call is TRBV4-1, the J call TRBJ1-2; 9 positions match TRBD1. The ends lost 2 bases at V and 5 bases at J; junction bases unmatched: 9. CDR1 and CDR2 (germline): MGHRA, YSYEKL. The CDR3 spans 16 residues. CDR3 nucleotides: TGCGCCAGCAGCCAACCGAACAGGGGGCGGATGTATGGCTACACCTTC. Its protein product is CASSQPNRGRMYGYTF.

This chain uses TRBV5-5 with TRBJ1-1; 11 bases are a match to TRBD1. V was pared by 0 bases and J by 1 base, with 5 bases of the junction left unmatched. CDR1 and CDR2 from the germline V gene are SGHKS and YYEKEE (reference sequence). This CDR3 comprises 17 residues. The CDR3 protein is CASSLARGQGGNTEAFF. The CDR3 DNA is TGTGCCAGCAGCTTGGCGAGGGGACAGGGGGGGAACACTGAAGCTTTCTTT. Complete variable domain (other parts from reference TRBV5-5 and TRBJ1-1): DAGVTQSPTHLIKTRGQQVTLRCSPISGHKSVSWYQQVLGQGPQFIFQYYEKEERGRGNFPDRFSARQFPNYSSELNVNALLLGDSALYLCASSLARGQGGNTEAFFGQGTRLTVV.

The gene calls are TRBV27 and TRBJ1-1, with 8 bases lining up with TRBD1. The CDR3 loop spans 16 amino acids. In germline, CDR1 is MNHEY, CDR2 SMNVEV (reference sequence). The V gene end was trimmed by 5 bases and the J gene end by 4 bases; junction bases not matched to a gene: 12. The CDR3 loop reads CASSLTLRQGFTEAFF. In DNA, the CDR3 is TGTGCCAGCAGTCTCACCCTTCGACAGGGGTTCACTGAAGCTTTCTTT.

V is TRBV6-5 and J is TRBJ1-2, with D maybe TRBD1 (5 bases). CDR1 is MNHEY and CDR2 is SVGAGI in the germline V gene. The CDR3 extends over 16 amino acids. Trimming took 0 bases from V and 4 from J, leaving 15 bases between them. This chain's CDR3 is CASSYSSGGLTYGYTF. In DNA form, the CDR3 reads TGTGCCAGCAGTTACTCGTCGGGGGGGTTAACCTATGGCTACACCTTC.

The J gene is TRBJ1-2, the V gene TRBV7-2, with a possible D match to TRBD1 (5 bases). V was trimmed by 5 bases and J by 5 bases, leaving 24 bases between them. This CDR3 comprises 17 residues. The germline gives CDR1 SGHTA, CDR2 FQGNSA. The CDR3 is CASSGGVQRRVRYGYTF. CDR3 in DNA: TGTGCCAGCAGCGGGGGGGTACAGCGGAGGGTGAGGTATGGCTACACCTTC. Complete variable domain (other parts from reference TRBV7-2 and TRBJ1-2): GAGVSQSPSNKVTEKGKDVELRCDPISGHTALYWYRQSLGQGLEFLIYFQGNSAPDKSGLPSDRFSAERTGGSVSTLTIQRTQQEDSAVYLCASSGGVQRRVRYGYTFGSGTRLTVV.

The V call is TRBV7-2, the J call TRBJ2-7; 10 nucleotides align to TRBD2. Germline-derived CDR1 and CDR2 are SGHTA and FQGNSA. V lost 5 bases to trimming and J lost 2 bases; unmatched junction nucleotides: 3. The CDR3 is 14 amino acids. The CDR3 spells CASSRTSGTYEQYF. CDR3 nucleotides: TGTGCCAGCAGCCGGACTAGCGGTACCTACGAGCAGTACTTC.

The chain combines TRBV7-6 with TRBJ2-2, with TRBD2 matching 7 bases. Trimming at V came to 5 bases and at J to 1 base, leaving 4 bases not matched to a gene. The germline V gene encodes CDR1 SGHVS and CDR2 FNYEAQ. This CDR3 is built from 15 residues. The CDR3 sequence is CASSPWGGNTGELFF. CDR3 sequence (DNA): TGTGCCAGCAGCCCCTGGGGGGGGAACACCGGGGAGCTGTTTTTT.

J is TRBJ1-2 and V is TRBV2; 9 nucleotides agree with TRBD1. Germline V gene sequence: CDR1 SNHLY, CDR2 FYNNEI. The V and J ends lost 7 bases and 5 bases, in that order; junction bases with no gene match: 2. This CDR3 region has 12 residues. This CDR3 reads CASKQGAYGYTF. CDR3 DNA: TGTGCCAGCAAACAGGGGGCTTATGGCTACACCTTC.

The chain couples TRBV9 to TRBJ2-2; D is possibly TRBD2 (6 bases). The CDR3 is 15 residues long. Between the trimmed V and J ends, which lost 0 bases and 4 bases, there was a span of 10 bases. Germline V gene sequence: CDR1 SGDLS, CDR2 YYNGEE. The CDR3 bases are TGTGCCAGCAGCGTAGTCCCGGGAGCCACCGGGGAGCTGTTTTTT. This encodes CASSVVPGATGELFF.

The chain couples TRBV29-1 to TRBJ1-1, with D uncertain. CDR3 length: 12 amino acids. The germline V gene has CDR1 SQVTM and CDR2 ANQGSEA. V lost 6 bases and J 6 bases, leaving 14 bases between the germline ends. The CDR3 spells CSVQAGGPEAFF. For the CDR3, the DNA is TGCAGCGTGCAGGCTGGAGGCCCTGAAGCTTTCTTT.

The chain uses TRBV9 and TRBJ2-1, with TRBD2 matching 7 bases. Trimming cost V 7 bases and J 13 bases; bases outside gene matches: 14. CDR3 length: 13 residues. Germline values: CDR1 SGDLS, CDR2 YYNGEE. CDR3 protein: CASRPGGGSSQFF. The DNA of the CDR3 is TGTGCCAGCCGTCCTGGCGGGGGAAGCAGTCAGTTCTTC.

Here the CDR3 DNA reads TGTGCCAGCAGCCAAGGGTACAGGGATGCGTCCCAAGAGACCCAGTACTTC. Protein sequence: CASSQGYRDASQETQYF. The rearrangement uses TRBV4-2 and TRBJ2-5; D perhaps matches TRBD1 (6 bases). In germline, CDR1 is LGHNA, CDR2 YNFKEQ. The CDR3 length is 17 residues. V lost 1 base, J lost 1 base, and 16 bases lay in between.

The rearrangement uses TRBV2 and TRBJ1-4; a weak D match, TRBD1 (5 bases). Germline V gives CDR1 SNHLY, CDR2 FYNNEI. The CDR3 totals 14 residues. Trimming stripped 6 bases from V and 6 bases from J, with 14 bases between. Here the CDR3 reads CASRNRVGDEKLFF. The DNA for the CDR3 is TGTGCCAGCAGGAATCGGGTAGGGGATGAAAAACTGTTTTTT.

This chain uses TRBV6-5 with TRBJ2-7; 14 nucleotides line up with TRBD2. This CDR3 contains 16 residues. The V gene end was trimmed by 2 bases and the J gene end by 0 bases; junction bases not matched to a gene: 0. Per germline, CDR1 MNHEY and CDR2 SVGAGI. The chain's CDR3 is CASSYGTSGSSYEQYF. In DNA, the CDR3 is TGTGCCAGCAGTTACGGGACTAGCGGGAGCTCCTACGAGCAGTACTTC.

The CDR3: CAWSVRVETQYF. The DNA for the CDR3 is TGTGCCTGGAGTGTGAGGGTCGAGACCCAGTACTTC. The gene calls are TRBV30 and TRBJ2-5; tentative D call: TRBD2 (5 bases). CDR3 length equals 12 residues. V was shortened by 0 bases and J by 5 bases, with 7 bases between the two germline ends. Germline CDR1 is GTSNPN and CDR2 is SVGIG (reference sequence).

This sequence joins TRBV9 and TRBJ1-6; D is unclear. The germline V gene encodes CDR1 SGDLS and CDR2 YYNGEE. V was clipped by 0 bases and J by 0 bases, with 13 bases between them. The CDR3 is 18 residues long. CDR3 bases: TGTGCCAGCAGCGTAGACACGGAACGGGTCTCCTATAATTCACCCCTCCACTTT. This gives the protein CASSVDTERVSYNSPLHF.